The present T cell receptor beta chain was sequenced within a study of response to subunit inactivated influenza vaccine (dated by TCRdb to between 2018 and 2020). Background for the entire study: Deep quantitative profiling of the T cell receptor repertoire was used in the study to follow responses to a trivalent subunit inactivated influenza vaccine.

In the case of this clonotype: This clone's antigen is unknown. It has no much larger one-base neighbor in the sample; base qualities were not kept.

The research as a whole found: The authors proposed that each seasonal influenza vaccination may bring in only a limited number of new T cells.

Inclusive of the bounding cysteine and phenylalanine, the CDR3 is 15 residues long. Only CDR3 DNA is held: 45 bases, read in frame from base 1. CDR1 and CDR2 are drawn from the germline V gene (reference sequence): MNHEY, SMNVEV. The junction shows trimming of 5 bases on V and 4 bases on J, and the gene matches do not reach 8 bases of it. Library preparation used RT-PCR. Sequencing was carried out with an Illumina HiSeq 2500. Clones were called with MiXCR by TCRdb after fastp trimmed the public reads at Q25, and only in-frame beta chains were retained. For every CDR3 protein sequence, its rows merge into one entry that carries the most common genes and DNA. A total of a few hundred thousand distinct CDR3 sequences appear in this sample, under 8.5% of them only once. Clones ranked in the top ten supply around 13% of the sample.

The receptor was derived from a man between 50 and 75 years old who received an inactivated influenza vaccine. Donor details come from another sample of the same person, matched by shared clones. The specimen comprised PBMCs from blood, sampled roughly 24 months after vaccination. The V gene is TRBV27 and the J gene is TRBJ1-2; TRBD1 lines up with 9 middle nucleotides. The CDR3 reads as follows: CASSPNRGQGYGYTF. The sequenced DNA is TGTGCCAGCAGTCCTAACAGGGGACAGGGCTATGGCTACACCTTC.